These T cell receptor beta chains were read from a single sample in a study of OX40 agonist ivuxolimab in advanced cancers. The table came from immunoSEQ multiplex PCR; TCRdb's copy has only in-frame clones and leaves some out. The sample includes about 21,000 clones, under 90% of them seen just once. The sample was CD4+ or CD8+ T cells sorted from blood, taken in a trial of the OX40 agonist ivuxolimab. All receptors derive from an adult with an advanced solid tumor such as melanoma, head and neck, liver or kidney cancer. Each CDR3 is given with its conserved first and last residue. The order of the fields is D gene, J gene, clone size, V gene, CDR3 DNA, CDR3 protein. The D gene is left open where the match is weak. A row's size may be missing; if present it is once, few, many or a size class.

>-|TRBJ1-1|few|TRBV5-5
TGTGCCAGCAGCTTCGGACAGAATGAAGCTTTCTTT
CASSFGQNEAFF
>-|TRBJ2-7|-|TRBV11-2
TGTGCCAGCAGCTTAGTAGACGAGCAGTACTTC
CASSLVDEQYF
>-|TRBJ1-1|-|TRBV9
TGTGCCAGCAGCGATCAAACTGAAGCTTTCTTT
CASSDQTEAFF
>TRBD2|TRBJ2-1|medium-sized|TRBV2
TGTGCCAGCAGTGATGAAGGTAGCGGGGGGGCTGGGGCTGAGCAGTTCTTC
CASSDEGSGGAGAEQFF
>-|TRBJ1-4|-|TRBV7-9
TGTGCCAGCAGACATCCCCGGGGTGAAAAACTGTTTTTT
CASRHPRGEKLFF
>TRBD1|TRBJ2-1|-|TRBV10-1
TGCGCCAGCACCGACCCCCGACAGGGGGGGACCTACAATGAGCAGTTCTTC
CASTDPRQGGTYNEQFF
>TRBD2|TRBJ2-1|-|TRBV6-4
TGTGCCAGCAGTGACTCAGCGGGGGGCTACAATGAGCAGTTCTTC
CASSDSAGGYNEQFF
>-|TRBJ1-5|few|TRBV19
TGTGCCAGTACCACTCGGTTCGCCAGCAATCAGCCCCAGCATTTT
CASTTRFASNQPQHF
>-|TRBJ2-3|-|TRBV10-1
TGCGCCAGCAGTGAGTCTATAAGGGATACGCAGTATTTT
CASSESIRDTQYF
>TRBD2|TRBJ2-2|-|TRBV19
TGTGCCAGTAGTATTAACTACGAGGCTAGCGGGGGGACGAACACCGGGGAGCTGTTTTTT
CASSINYEASGGTNTGELFF
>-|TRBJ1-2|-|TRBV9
TGTGCCAGCAGCTCCGGGACGGCATTCTATGGCTACACCTTC
CASSSGTAFYGYTF
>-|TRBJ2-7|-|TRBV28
TGTGCCAGCAGTTTCGACAGTGTCGAGCAGTACTTC
CASSFDSVEQYF
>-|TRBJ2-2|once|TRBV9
TGTGCCAGCAGCGTAGGTCAAGGCGGGGAGCTGTTTTTT
CASSVGQGGELFF
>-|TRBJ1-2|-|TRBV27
TGTGCCAGCAGTTCGGGACACCGCTACACCTTC
CASSSGHRYTF
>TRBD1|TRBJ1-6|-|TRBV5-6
TGTGCCAGCAGGTCCGGGACAGGTAATTCACCCCTCCACTTT
CASRSGTGNSPLHF
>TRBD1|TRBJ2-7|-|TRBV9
TGTGCCAGCAGCGTAGGTCCGGACAGGGACTCCTACGAGCAGTACTTC
CASSVGPDRDSYEQYF
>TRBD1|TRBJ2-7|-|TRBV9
TGTGCCAGCAGCGCCGGGACAGGGAGTCCCGAGCAGTACTTC
CASSAGTGSPEQYF
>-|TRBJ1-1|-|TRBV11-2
TGTGCCAGCAGCCCCTCGGTATCTTTCCCGAACACTGAAGCTTTCTTT
CASSPSVSFPNTEAFF
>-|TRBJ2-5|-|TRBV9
TGTGCCAGCAGCGTAGGAGATAGGGAAGAGACCCAGTACTTC
CASSVGDREETQYF
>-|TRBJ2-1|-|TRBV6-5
TGTGCCAGCAGTTTCGGGAATGAGCAGTTCTTC
CASSFGNEQFF
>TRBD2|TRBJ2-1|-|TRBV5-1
TGCGCCAGCAGCTGGTCGACTAGCGGGGACTCCTACAATGAGCAGTTCTTC
CASSWSTSGDSYNEQFF
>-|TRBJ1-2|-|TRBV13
TGTGCCAGCAGCTTAAGCCGGACGGTAATTGTGGAAGGCTACACCTTC
CASSLSRTVIVEGYTF
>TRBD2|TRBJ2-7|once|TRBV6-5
TGTGCCAGCAGTGGGGGGGTAGGGTACGAGCAGTACTTC
CASSGGVGYEQYF
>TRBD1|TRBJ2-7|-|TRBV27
TGTGCCAGCAGTCTACTGACAGGGAGCTACGAGCAGTACTTC
CASSLLTGSYEQYF
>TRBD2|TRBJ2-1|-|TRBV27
TGTGCCACCACGGGACTAGCGGGGTTTAATGAGCAGTTCTTC
CATTGLAGFNEQFF
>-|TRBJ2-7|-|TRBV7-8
TGTGCCAGCAGACCCGGGACATCCTACGAGCAGTACTTC
CASRPGTSYEQYF
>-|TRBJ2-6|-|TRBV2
TGTGCCAGCAATAGTGGCAGAGGTGGTGGGGCCAACGTCCTGACTTTC
CASNSGRGGGANVLTF
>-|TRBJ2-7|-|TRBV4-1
TGCGCCAGCAGCCCCACACAGGACTACGAGCAGTACTTC
CASSPTQDYEQYF
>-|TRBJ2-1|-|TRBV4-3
TGCGCCAGCAGCCAACTAGGGTACAATGAGCAGTTCTTC
CASSQLGYNEQFF
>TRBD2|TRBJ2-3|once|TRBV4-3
TGCGCCAGCAGCCAAGAGGTAGCGGGAAGCACAGATACGCAGTATTTT
CASSQEVAGSTDTQYF
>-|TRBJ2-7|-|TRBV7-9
TGTGCCAGCAGCTCTGGGTGGGCAGCCTACGAGCAGTACTTC
CASSSGWAAYEQYF
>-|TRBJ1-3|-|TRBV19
TGTGCCGGGGGTCACATCTCTGGAAACACCATATATTTT
CAGGHISGNTIYF
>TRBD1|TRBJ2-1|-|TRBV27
TGTGCCAGCAGTTTCGGGACAGCCCTCTACAATGAGCAGTTCTTC
CASSFGTALYNEQFF
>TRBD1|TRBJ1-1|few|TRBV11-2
TGTGCCAGCAGGCGAGGGACAGCCTATGAAGCTTTCTTT
CASRRGTAYEAFF
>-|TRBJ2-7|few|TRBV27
TGTGCCAGCAGTGCGGGACGCAATCCCTCCTACGAGCAGTACTTC
CASSAGRNPSYEQYF
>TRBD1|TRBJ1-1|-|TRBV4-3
TGCGCCAGCAGCCAAACGACAGGGGGCCAAACTGAAGCTTTCTTT
CASSQTTGGQTEAFF
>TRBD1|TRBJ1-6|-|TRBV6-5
TGTGCCAGCGACGACAGGGCAGATTCACCCCTCCACTTT
CASDDRADSPLHF
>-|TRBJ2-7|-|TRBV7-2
TGTGCCAGCAGCCTCACAAGGAGCGAGCAGTACTTC
CASSLTRSEQYF
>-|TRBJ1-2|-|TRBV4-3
TGCGCCAGCAGCCAAGATAGCGGGGTGAGTGGCTACACCTTC
CASSQDSGVSGYTF